What follows is one T cell receptor beta chain and its context. Its antigen remains unidentified. These data belong to a study of CD8+ T cells in alopecia areata. Study conclusions and caveats: Mice showed clearer TCR sharing than patients did, a gap that was possibly HLA-related. Administration of tofacitinib significantly diminished scalp clonality and expanded CD8+ clones within the top 100.

The CDR3 sequence is 14 residues long. Germline CDR1 and CDR2: MNHEY and SMNVEV (reference sequence). Trimming pared 5 bases from V and 3 bases from J, leaving 14 bases between. Following RNA extraction, reverse transcription yielded cDNA that acted as the sequencing template. Libraries were prepared by immunoSEQ multiplex PCR; TCRdb keeps only in-frame clonotypes and omits some of them. The sample holds 93,000 or so clones, 70% to 90% seen once. Treatment specified: oral pan-JAK inhibitor, 5-10 mg twice daily. Peripheral blood and lesional scalp punch biopsies were taken from alopecia areata patients.

This TCR was recovered from a human donor with alopecia areata. The sequencing used CD8+ T cells sorted from blood, collected between weeks 30 and 35, from a patient treated with tofacitinib. The V call is TRBV27, the J call TRBJ2-7; tentatively, D is TRBD1 or TRBD2 (5 bases each). DNA for the CDR3: TGTGCCAGCAGTCTCCGGGACGGCTTCTACGAGCAGTACTTC. The encoded protein is CASSLRDGFYEQYF.